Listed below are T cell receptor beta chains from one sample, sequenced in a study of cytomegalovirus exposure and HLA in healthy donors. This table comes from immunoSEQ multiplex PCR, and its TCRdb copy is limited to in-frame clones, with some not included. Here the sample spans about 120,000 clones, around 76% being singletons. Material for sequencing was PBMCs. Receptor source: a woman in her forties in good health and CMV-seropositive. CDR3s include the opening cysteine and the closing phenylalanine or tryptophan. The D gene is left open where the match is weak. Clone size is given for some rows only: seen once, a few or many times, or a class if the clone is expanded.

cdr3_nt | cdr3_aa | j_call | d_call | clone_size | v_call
TGTGCCAGTAGTAGGACAGTGGTTAATGAAAAACTGTTTTTT | CASSRTVVNEKLFF | TRBJ1-4 | NA | NA | TRBV19
TGCGCCAGCAGCTTAACGGGGACTGGCTACGAGCAGTACTTC | CASSLTGTGYEQYF | TRBJ2-7 | NA | NA | TRBV5-1
TGCAGCGTACAAATGACAGGGGGCGGGCTTACCGGGGAGCTGTTTTTT | CSVQMTGGGLTGELFF | TRBJ2-2 | TRBD1 | NA | TRBV29-1
TGTGCCAGCAGTGACGTTGGACTAGCGGGGGCCCTCCCAGATACGCAGTATTTT | CASSDVGLAGALPDTQYF | TRBJ2-3 | TRBD2 | NA | TRBV2
TGCGCCAGCCGGCCCGGGACAGGGAGGGACTATGGCTACACCTTC | CASRPGTGRDYGYTF | TRBJ1-2 | TRBD1 | NA | TRBV4-1
TGTGCCAGTAGGGAGACAGGGGATAGGCAGCCCCAGCATTTT | CASRETGDRQPQHF | TRBJ1-5 | TRBD1 | once | TRBV19
TGCGCCAGCAGCCACGTGCTAGCGGGGCCAGAGACCCAGTACTTC | CASSHVLAGPETQYF | TRBJ2-5 | TRBD2 | NA | TRBV4-1
TGTGCCAGCAGTTTAACGGGCGGGGGCGGTGAGCAGTTCTTC | CASSLTGGGGEQFF | TRBJ2-1 | NA | NA | TRBV27
TGTGCCAGCAGTTCGGACAGATACTCTATGAACACTGAAGCTTTCTTT | CASSSDRYSMNTEAFF | TRBJ1-1 | NA | NA | TRBV6-5
TGCGCCAGCACCCGGGACATTTCCTACGAGCAGTACTTC | CASTRDISYEQYF | TRBJ2-7 | NA | NA | TRBV5-1